Described below is a single TCR beta chain sequence and its context. Germline CDR1 and CDR2: SQVTM and ANQGSEA. With 6 bases clipped from V and 3 bases from J, the junction kept 6 bases outside the gene matches. This CDR3 has 13 residues. The repertoire was sequenced with immunoSEQ multiplex PCR; TCRdb's copy has only in-frame clones and lacks some. The profile shows 90,000 to 100,000 clones, around three quarters of them singletons. These data come from a study of glioma-infiltrating T cells after dendritic cell vaccination. Sequences were derived from blood, sampled before dendritic cell vaccination. The chain carries TRBV29-1 and TRBJ2-5; 8 bases are shared with TRBD1. The TCR originated in a human donor with glioblastoma. The CDR3 spells CSVADRGKETQYF. The CDR3 nucleotides are TGCAGCGTAGCCGACAGGGGAAAAGAGACCCAGTACTTC.